This T cell receptor beta chain was observed in a study of graft-versus-host responses after intestinal transplantation (dated by TCRdb to the early 2020s). Regarding the study in general: The transplants that recipients got were multivisceral, liver-intestinal, or isolated intestinal. All recipients received anti-thymocyte globulin induction followed by maintenance tacrolimus and steroids for approximately 3 years. Instead of going to the commercial service, samples from a few later patients were sequenced in-house on an Illumina MiSeq and processed with MiXCR. Bulk TCR-beta CDR3 sequencing was used to track graft-versus-host and host-versus-graft alloreactive T cell clones in the graft, circulation and bone marrow after intestinal transplantation. The cohort enrolled about two dozen intestinal transplant recipients, one of whom was a retransplant, and 3 patients without pretransplant specimens were excluded. Alloreactive clones were identified by sequencing pre-transplant mixed lymphocyte reaction products and comparing these products with unstimulated pre-transplant donor and recipient T cells. A peak of at least 4% donor T cells among recipient peripheral blood mononuclear cells was the definition used for donor T cell macrochimerism.

As concerns this clone: This clone's antigen is unknown. No much larger clonotype is one base removed from it; base qualities were not supplied.

Library method: the immunoSEQ multiplex PCR assay. For most patients, genomic DNA was isolated with the Qiagen DNeasy Blood and Tissue Kit and sent frozen to Adaptive Biotechnologies for TCR sequencing. High-throughput TCR-beta CDR3 sequencing of genomic DNA from most patients was performed by Adaptive Biotechnologies. The original pipeline was this. TCR sequencing data were retrieved from Adaptive's ImmunoSEQ software for 15 to 20 patients, whereas a few other patients were processed with MiXCR and VDJtools. CD4 versus CD8 sorting errors were corrected by removing sequences found in both subsets at a frequency ratio below 5:1. CDR3 nucleotide sequences shared by donor and recipient were removed because the origin of these sequences could not be assigned. To count as alloreactive, a clone needed at least 2-fold expansion over unstimulated cells and a minimum CFSE-low frequency of 0.002% (template counts) or 0.001% (read counts). Clones were considered mappable if detected in sequenced pre-transplant spleen, lymph node, or MLR CFSE-low populations of the donor or recipient. Cumulative frequency of alloreactive clones was calculated as a percentage of all sequences weighted by copy number. As stored in TCRdb, this immuneACCESS dataset retains in-frame rearrangements with V and J assigned. A fraction of the clones does not appear; measured against another copy, unresolved V genes explain less than half of the discrepancy, and the remainder lacks a known reason. The V and J calls and the clone size are those of that table, but D and trimming were determined from the DNA. This sample is represented by over 85,000 clones; less than 95% of them were singletons. Over 0.15% of the sample is in the top ten clones.

The V end gives up 4 bases and the J end 1 base, leaving 5 bases in the junction not matched to a gene. CDR1 LGHNA and CDR2 YSLEER are derived from the germline V gene. The cysteine opens and the phenylalanine closes a CDR3 of 15 amino acids. The read is trimmed to its CDR3 DNA, 45 bases read in frame from base 1. Per the publication, the time point label means: cells obtained before transplantation from donor or recipient. CD3+CD4+ and CD3+CD8+ populations were FACS-sorted from unstimulated pre-transplant donor and recipient cells taken from spleen or lymph nodes. Findings and caveats that apply to the study as a whole: The relatively low number and heterogeneity of intestinal transplant patients limited the conclusions. Early after transplant, peak levels of circulating GvH clones were associated with declines in HvG clones. In patients with donor T cell macrochimerism, the allografts had high GvH to HvG T cell clonal ratios. GvH clones were detected in recipient bone marrow, and some of these GvH clones were observed earlier in ileal mucosa or blood, consistent with an intestinal mucosal origin.

The source was unstimulated CD4+ T cells sorted from spleen or lymph node cells, collected before transplant. This clonotype was obtained from a human donor who was the organ donor for an intestinal transplant. The chain is made from TRBV4-3 and TRBJ2-3; 7 middle bases align to TRBD1. CDR3 region: CASSPETGRTDTQYF. At the DNA level, the sequence is TGCGCCAGCAGCCCGGAGACAGGGCGCACAGATACGCAGTATTTT.